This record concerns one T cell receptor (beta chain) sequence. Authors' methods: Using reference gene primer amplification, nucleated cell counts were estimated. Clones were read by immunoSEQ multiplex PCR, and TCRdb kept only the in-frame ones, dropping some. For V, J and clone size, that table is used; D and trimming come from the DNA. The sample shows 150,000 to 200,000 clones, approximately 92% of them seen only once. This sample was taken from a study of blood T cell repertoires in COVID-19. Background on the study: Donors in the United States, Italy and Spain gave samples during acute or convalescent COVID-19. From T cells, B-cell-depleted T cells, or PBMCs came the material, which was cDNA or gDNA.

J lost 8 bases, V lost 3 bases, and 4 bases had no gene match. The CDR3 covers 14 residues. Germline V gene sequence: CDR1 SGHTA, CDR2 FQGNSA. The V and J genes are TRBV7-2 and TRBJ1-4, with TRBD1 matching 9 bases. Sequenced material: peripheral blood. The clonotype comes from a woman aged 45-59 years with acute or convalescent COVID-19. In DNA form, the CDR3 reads TGTGCCAGCAGCTTGACAGGGGGGAAGGAAAAACTGTTTTTT. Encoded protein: CASSLTGGKEKLFF.